This record covers a single T cell receptor (beta chain). What it binds is unknown. The same CDR3 is also encoded by other DNA sequences in this sample. Populations obtained by sorting all exceeded 95% purity. This record comes from a study of beta chain features in type 1 diabetes. Study-wide results and caveats: Type 1 diabetes patients had moderately but significantly shorter TCRB CDR3s in all four CD4+ subsets.

The isolated RNA, all of it, was reverse transcribed, so expressed TCRB transcripts were what got sequenced. Profiled with immunoSEQ multiplex PCR; TCRdb holds only in-frame clones, not every one. The sample carries fewer than 350,000 clones, approximately 16% recorded once. Specimen: naive CD4+ T cells from blood. The TCR sequence derives from a young man with type 1 diabetes.

Written as DNA, the CDR3 is TGTGCCAGCAGCTTAGACAGGGCCTACGAGCAGTACTTC. This codes for CASSLDRAYEQYF. The chain is built from TRBV7-2 and TRBJ2-7, with D tentatively TRBD1 (6 bases). Germline V lookup: CDR1 SGHTA, CDR2 FQGNSA. This CDR3 region has 13 residues. The germline V and J ends were trimmed by 1 base and 2 bases, with 6 bases remaining between them.